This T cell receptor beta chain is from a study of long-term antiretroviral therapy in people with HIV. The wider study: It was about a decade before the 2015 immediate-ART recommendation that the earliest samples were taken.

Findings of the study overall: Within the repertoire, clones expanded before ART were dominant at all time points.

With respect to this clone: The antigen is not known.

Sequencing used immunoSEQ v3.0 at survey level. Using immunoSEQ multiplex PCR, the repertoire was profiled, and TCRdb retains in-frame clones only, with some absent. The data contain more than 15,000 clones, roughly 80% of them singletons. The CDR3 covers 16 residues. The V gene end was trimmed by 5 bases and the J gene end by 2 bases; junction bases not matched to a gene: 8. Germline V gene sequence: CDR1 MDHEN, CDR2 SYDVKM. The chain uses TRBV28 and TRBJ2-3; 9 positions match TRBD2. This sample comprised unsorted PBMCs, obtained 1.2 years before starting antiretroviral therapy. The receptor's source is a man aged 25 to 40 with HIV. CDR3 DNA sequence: TGTGCCAGCAGTCTCGCGGGAGGGCCCCCCACAGATACGCAGTATTTT. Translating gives CASSLAGGPPTDTQYF.